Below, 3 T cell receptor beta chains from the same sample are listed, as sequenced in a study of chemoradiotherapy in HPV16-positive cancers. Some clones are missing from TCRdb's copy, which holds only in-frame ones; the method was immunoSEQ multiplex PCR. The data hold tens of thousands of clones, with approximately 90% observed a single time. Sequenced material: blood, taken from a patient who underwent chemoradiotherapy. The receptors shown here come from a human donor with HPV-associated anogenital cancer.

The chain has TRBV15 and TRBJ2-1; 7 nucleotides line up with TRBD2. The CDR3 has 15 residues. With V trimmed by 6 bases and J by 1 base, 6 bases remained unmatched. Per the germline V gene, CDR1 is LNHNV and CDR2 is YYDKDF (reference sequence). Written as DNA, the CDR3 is TGTGCCACCAGAATGGGGGGGAGTTCCTACAATGAGCAGTTCTTC. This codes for CATRMGGSSYNEQFF.

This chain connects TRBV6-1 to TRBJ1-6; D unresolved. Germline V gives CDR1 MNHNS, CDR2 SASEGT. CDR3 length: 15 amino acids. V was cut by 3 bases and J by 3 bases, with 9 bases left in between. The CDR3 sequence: CASSETQLYNSPLHF. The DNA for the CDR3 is TGTGCCAGCAGTGAGACACAGCTCTATAATTCACCCCTCCACTTT.

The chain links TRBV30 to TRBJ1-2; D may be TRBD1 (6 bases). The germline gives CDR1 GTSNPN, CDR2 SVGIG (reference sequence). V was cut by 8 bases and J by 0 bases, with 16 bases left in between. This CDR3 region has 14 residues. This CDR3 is CASRGGPTNYGYTF. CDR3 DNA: TGTGCCAGTCGGGGGGGCCCTACTAACTATGGCTACACCTTC.